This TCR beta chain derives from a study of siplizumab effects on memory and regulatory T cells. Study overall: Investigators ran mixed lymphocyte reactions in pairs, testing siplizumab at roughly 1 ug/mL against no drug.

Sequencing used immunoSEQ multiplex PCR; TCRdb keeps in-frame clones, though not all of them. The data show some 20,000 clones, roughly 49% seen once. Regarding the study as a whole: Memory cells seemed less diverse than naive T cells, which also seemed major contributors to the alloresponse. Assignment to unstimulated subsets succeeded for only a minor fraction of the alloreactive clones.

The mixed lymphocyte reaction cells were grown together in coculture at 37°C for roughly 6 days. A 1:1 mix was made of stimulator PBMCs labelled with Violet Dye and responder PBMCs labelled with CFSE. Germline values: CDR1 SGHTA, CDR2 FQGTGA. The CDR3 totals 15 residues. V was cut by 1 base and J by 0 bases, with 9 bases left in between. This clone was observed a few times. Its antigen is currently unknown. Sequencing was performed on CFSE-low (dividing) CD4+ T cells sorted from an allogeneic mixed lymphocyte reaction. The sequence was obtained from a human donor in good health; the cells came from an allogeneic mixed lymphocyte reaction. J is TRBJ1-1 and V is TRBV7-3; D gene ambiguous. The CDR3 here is CASSLMAGMNTEAFF. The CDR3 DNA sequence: TGTGCCAGCAGCTTAATGGCGGGGATGAACACTGAAGCTTTCTTT.